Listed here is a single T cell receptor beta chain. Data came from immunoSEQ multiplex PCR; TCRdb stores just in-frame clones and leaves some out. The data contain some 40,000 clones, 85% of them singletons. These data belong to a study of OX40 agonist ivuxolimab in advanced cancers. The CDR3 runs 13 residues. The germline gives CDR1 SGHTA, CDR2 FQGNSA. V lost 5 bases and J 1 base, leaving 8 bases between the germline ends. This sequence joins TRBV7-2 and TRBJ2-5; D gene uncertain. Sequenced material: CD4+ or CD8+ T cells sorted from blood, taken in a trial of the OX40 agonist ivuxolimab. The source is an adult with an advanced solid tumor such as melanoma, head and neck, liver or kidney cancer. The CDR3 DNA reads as TGTGCCAGCAGCGGCGGACCCCAAGAGACCCAGTACTTC. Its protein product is CASSGGPQETQYF.